Listed below are T cell receptor beta chains from one sample, sequenced in a study of blood T cell repertoires in COVID-19. TCRdb's copy holds only in-frame clones and misses some; the assay was immunoSEQ multiplex PCR. The sample contains tens of thousands of clones, approximately 80% of which appear only once. Sequencing used peripheral blood. These TCRs come from a human donor in a cohort sampled during active COVID-19. The CDR3 runs from the conserved cysteine through the conserved F or W. Each record gives: D gene, J gene, V gene, clone size, CDR3 protein, CDR3 DNA. The D gene is left open where the match is weak. Clone size, where shown, is once, few, many, or a class for clones that have expanded.

>NA|TRBJ2-2|TRBV19|NA
CASSTLARSTGELFF
TGTGCCAGTAGTACACTAGCTAGGAGCACCGGGGAGCTGTTTTTT
>TRBD1|TRBJ1-4|TRBV2|NA
CASSDSGTGNEKLFF
TGTGCCAGCAGTGATTCCGGGACAGGAAATGAAAAACTGTTTTTT
>NA|TRBJ2-7|TRBV10-3|NA
CAISEGTEFSYEQYF
TGTGCCATCAGTGAGGGTACAGAGTTTTCCTACGAGCAGTACTTC
>TRBD2|TRBJ2-3|TRBV3-1/TRBV3-2|NA
CASSQEREPAQYF
TGTGCCAGCAGCCAGGAGCGGGAGCCGGCGCAGTATTTT
>NA|TRBJ2-7|TRBV6-6|NA
CASRLDTSYEQYF
TGTGCCAGCAGACTAGACACCTCCTACGAGCAGTACTTC
>TRBD2|TRBJ2-1|TRBV27|few
CASGGRLAPSSYNEQFF
TGTGCCAGCGGCGGCCGACTAGCGCCAAGCTCCTACAATGAGCAGTTCTTC
>NA|TRBJ2-5|TRBV21-1|few
CATQDRFQETQYF
TGTGCCACCCAGGACAGATTTCAAGAGACCCAGTACTTC
>TRBD2|TRBJ2-7|TRBV9|NA
CASSVDGRADEQYF
TGTGCCAGCAGCGTAGACGGGAGGGCCGACGAGCAGTACTTC
>TRBD1|TRBJ2-1|TRBV14|NA
CASSQPAGTVGNEQFF
TGTGCCAGCAGCCAACCAGCCGGGACAGTAGGGAATGAGCAGTTCTTC
>NA|TRBJ1-6|TRBV13|NA
CASSLEGGPLHF
TGTGCCAGCAGCTTAGAAGGGGGACCCCTCCACTTT
>TRBD2|TRBJ2-5|TRBV15|few
CATSRDGTSGRAQYF
TGTGCCACCAGCAGAGATGGAACTAGCGGGAGGGCCCAGTACTTC
>NA|TRBJ2-7|TRBV6-6|NA
CASSTQVGEQYF
TGTGCCAGCAGTACACAGGTGGGCGAGCAGTACTTC
>TRBD1|TRBJ1-5|TRBV5-8|once
CASSSSGFSDRVYQPQHF
TGTGCCAGCAGCTCCAGCGGGTTTTCGGACAGGGTTTATCAGCCCCAGCATTTT
>NA|TRBJ2-1|TRBV5-1|NA
CASAPGAVDEQFF
TGCGCCAGTGCCCCAGGGGCGGTCGATGAGCAGTTCTTC
>NA|TRBJ1-5|TRBV18|NA
CASSPKQGYDNQPQHF
TGTGCCAGCTCACCGAAACAGGGATATGACAATCAGCCCCAGCATTTT
>NA|TRBJ2-1|TRBV6-5|NA
CASRSSYNEQFF
TGTGCCAGCAGGTCTAGCTACAATGAGCAGTTCTTC
>TRBD2|TRBJ2-7|TRBV5-1|NA
CASSPSGVSGSYEQYF
TGCGCCAGCAGCCCCTCCGGGGTTAGCGGGAGCTACGAGCAGTACTTC
>NA|TRBJ2-5|TRBV18|NA
CASSPGSQAFQETQYF
TGTGCCAGCTCACCAGGGTCCCAGGCCTTCCAAGAGACCCAGTACTTC
>NA|TRBJ2-2|TRBV3-1/TRBV3-2|few
CASSQDFEGANTGELFF
TGTGCCAGCAGCCAAGATTTTGAGGGAGCTAACACCGGGGAGCTGTTTTTT
>TRBD1|TRBJ2-2|TRBV12-3/TRBV12-4|NA
CASSSTGVGELFF
TGTGCCAGCAGTTCGACAGGGGTCGGGGAGCTGTTTTTT
>NA|TRBJ1-2|TRBV4-3|once
CASSPKIGGGYTF
TGCGCCAGCAGCCCCAAGATAGGAGGGGGCTACACCTTC
>TRBD2|TRBJ2-4|TRBV5-5|NA
CASSPGGGTIDIQYF
TGTGCCAGCAGCCCGGGAGGAGGGACTATCGACATTCAGTACTTC
>TRBD1|TRBJ1-3|TRBV3-1/TRBV3-2|NA
CASSQGTGDTIYF
TGTGCCAGCAGCCAAGGGACAGGGGACACCATATATTTT
>TRBD1|TRBJ2-1|TRBV14|NA
CASSQDQGTGGSEQFF
TGTGCCAGCAGCCAAGATCAGGGGACAGGGGGCAGTGAGCAGTTCTTC
>NA|TRBJ1-2|TRBV18|once
CASSPPDRVYGYTF
TGTGCCAGCTCACCCCCGGACAGAGTCTATGGCTACACCTTC
>NA|TRBJ2-7|TRBV28|NA
CASSLRYQYYEQYF
TGTGCCAGCAGTTTAAGATACCAGTACTACGAGCAGTACTTC
>NA|TRBJ1-6|TRBV28|few
CASSPHTSSSYNSPLHF
TGTGCCAGCAGTCCCCACACCTCAAGCTCCTATAATTCACCCCTCCACTTT
>NA|TRBJ2-1|TRBV7-2|NA
CASSPTMEAIEQFF
TGTGCCAGCAGCCCAACAATGGAGGCGATTGAGCAGTTCTTC
>TRBD2|TRBJ2-3|TRBV7-8|NA
CASSSYGGGTDTQYF
TGTGCCAGCAGCTCGTACGGGGGAGGGACAGATACGCAGTATTTT
>TRBD2|TRBJ2-1|TRBV19|NA
CASSASLAGHHNEQFF
TGTGCCAGTAGTGCGTCCCTAGCGGGACACCACAATGAGCAGTTCTTC
>NA|TRBJ2-1|TRBV19|NA
CASKQPGSNNEQFF
TGTGCCAGTAAGCAGCCAGGATCAAACAATGAGCAGTTCTTC
>TRBD1|TRBJ2-3|TRBV4-1|NA
CASSPEAGGGTDTQYF
TGCGCCAGCAGCCCCGAGGCAGGGGGCGGCACAGATACGCAGTATTTT
>TRBD1|TRBJ2-5|TRBV7-9|NA
CASSSRRQGYQETQYF
TGTGCCAGCAGCTCTCGACGACAGGGGTACCAAGAGACCCAGTACTTC
>NA|TRBJ2-1|TRBV11-1|NA
CASSLGRSGEQFF
TGTGCCAGCAGCTTAGGCCGGAGTGGTGAGCAGTTCTTC
>TRBD1|TRBJ1-5|TRBV27|NA
CASSSIDRGRSQPQHF
TGTGCCAGCAGTTCAATAGACAGGGGGAGAAGTCAGCCCCAGCATTTT
>TRBD1|TRBJ1-5|TRBV19|NA
CASSDRGRGRQPQHF
TGTGCCAGTAGTGACAGGGGCCGGGGGAGACAGCCCCAGCATTTT
>NA|TRBJ1-6|TRBV30|NA
CAWSVDYNSPLHF
TGTGCCTGGTCGGTAGACTATAATTCACCCCTCCACTTT
>TRBD1|TRBJ2-7|TRBV7-6|NA
CASSPGTGGLYEQYF
TGTGCCAGCAGCCCCGGGACAGGGGGCCTCTACGAGCAGTACTTC
>NA|TRBJ1-2|TRBV7-2|once
CASSLEGRRGYTF
TGTGCCAGCAGCTTAGAGGGTCGGAGGGGCTACACCTTC
>NA|TRBJ1-2|TRBV4-1|NA
CASSQAAQGGYGYTF
TGCGCCAGCAGCCAAGCCGCACAGGGTGGCTATGGCTACACCTTC
>NA|TRBJ1-1|TRBV19|once
CASSNRHNTEAFF
TGTGCCAGTAGTAACAGGCATAACACTGAAGCTTTCTTT
>TRBD1|TRBJ1-4|TRBV2|once
CASTPLGTGEKLFF
TGTGCCAGCACCCCCCTCGGGACAGGGGAAAAACTGTTTTTT
>TRBD2|TRBJ2-1|TRBV14|NA
CASSRSGSSYNEQFF
TGTGCCAGCAGCCGAAGCGGGAGCTCCTACAATGAGCAGTTCTTC
>NA|TRBJ1-5|TRBV9|few
CASSVAPLQPQHF
TGTGCCAGCAGCGTAGCCCCTTTACAGCCCCAGCATTTT
>NA|TRBJ2-2|TRBV12-5|NA
CASGSRWGVGGELFF
TGTGCTAGTGGTTCCCGCTGGGGGGTTGGCGGGGAGCTGTTTTTT
>NA|TRBJ1-1|TRBV30|NA
CAWTTDSGTEAFF
TGTGCCTGGACCACGGACAGCGGCACTGAAGCTTTCTTT
>TRBD1|TRBJ2-1|TRBV7-3|NA
CASSYLGTGSYNEQFF
TGTGCCAGCAGCTACCTCGGGACAGGTTCCTACAATGAGCAGTTCTTC
>TRBD1|TRBJ1-4|TRBV12-3/TRBV12-4|NA
CASSSDRGKLFF
TGTGCCAGCAGTTCGGACAGGGGAAAACTGTTTTTT